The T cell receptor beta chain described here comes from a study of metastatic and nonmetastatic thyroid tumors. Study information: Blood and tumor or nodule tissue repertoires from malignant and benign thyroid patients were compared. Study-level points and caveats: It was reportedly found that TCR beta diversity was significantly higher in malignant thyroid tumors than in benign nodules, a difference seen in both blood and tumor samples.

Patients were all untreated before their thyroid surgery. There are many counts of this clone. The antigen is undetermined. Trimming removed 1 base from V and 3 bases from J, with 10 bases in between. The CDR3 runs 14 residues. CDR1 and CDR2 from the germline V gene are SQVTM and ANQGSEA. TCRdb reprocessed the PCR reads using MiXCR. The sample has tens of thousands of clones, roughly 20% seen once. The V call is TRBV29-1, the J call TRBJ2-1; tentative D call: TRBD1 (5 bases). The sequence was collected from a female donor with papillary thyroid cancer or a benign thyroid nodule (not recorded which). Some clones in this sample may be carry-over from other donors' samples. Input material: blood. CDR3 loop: CSVEGSRDYNEQFF. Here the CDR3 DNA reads TGCAGCGTTGAAGGCAGCAGGGACTACAATGAGCAGTTCTTC.